The clone carrying this T cell receptor (beta chain) appeared once. The CDR3 has 13 amino acids. The V gene's germline CDR1 is MNHEY and CDR2 SMNVEV (reference sequence). Trimming shortened V by 8 bases and J by 1 base, and 8 bases separated the two germline ends. The data are from a study of CD8 T cells in Susac syndrome. Reverse transcription of about 0.5 to 1 ug RNA was carried out with random hexamers. Each CDR3 protein gets one entry after TCRdb re-called the immunoSEQ multiplex PCR reads with MiXCR. The sample lists under 200,000 distinct CDR3 sequences, approximately 94% occurring once. This TCR derives from a human donor with Susac syndrome. This sequence joins TRBV27 and TRBJ2-2, with D uncertain. Sequenced material: CD4+ T cells from PBMCs. DNA of the CDR3: TGTGCCAGCCAAGAACAGAACACCGGGGAGCTGTTTTTT. As protein: CASQEQNTGELFF.